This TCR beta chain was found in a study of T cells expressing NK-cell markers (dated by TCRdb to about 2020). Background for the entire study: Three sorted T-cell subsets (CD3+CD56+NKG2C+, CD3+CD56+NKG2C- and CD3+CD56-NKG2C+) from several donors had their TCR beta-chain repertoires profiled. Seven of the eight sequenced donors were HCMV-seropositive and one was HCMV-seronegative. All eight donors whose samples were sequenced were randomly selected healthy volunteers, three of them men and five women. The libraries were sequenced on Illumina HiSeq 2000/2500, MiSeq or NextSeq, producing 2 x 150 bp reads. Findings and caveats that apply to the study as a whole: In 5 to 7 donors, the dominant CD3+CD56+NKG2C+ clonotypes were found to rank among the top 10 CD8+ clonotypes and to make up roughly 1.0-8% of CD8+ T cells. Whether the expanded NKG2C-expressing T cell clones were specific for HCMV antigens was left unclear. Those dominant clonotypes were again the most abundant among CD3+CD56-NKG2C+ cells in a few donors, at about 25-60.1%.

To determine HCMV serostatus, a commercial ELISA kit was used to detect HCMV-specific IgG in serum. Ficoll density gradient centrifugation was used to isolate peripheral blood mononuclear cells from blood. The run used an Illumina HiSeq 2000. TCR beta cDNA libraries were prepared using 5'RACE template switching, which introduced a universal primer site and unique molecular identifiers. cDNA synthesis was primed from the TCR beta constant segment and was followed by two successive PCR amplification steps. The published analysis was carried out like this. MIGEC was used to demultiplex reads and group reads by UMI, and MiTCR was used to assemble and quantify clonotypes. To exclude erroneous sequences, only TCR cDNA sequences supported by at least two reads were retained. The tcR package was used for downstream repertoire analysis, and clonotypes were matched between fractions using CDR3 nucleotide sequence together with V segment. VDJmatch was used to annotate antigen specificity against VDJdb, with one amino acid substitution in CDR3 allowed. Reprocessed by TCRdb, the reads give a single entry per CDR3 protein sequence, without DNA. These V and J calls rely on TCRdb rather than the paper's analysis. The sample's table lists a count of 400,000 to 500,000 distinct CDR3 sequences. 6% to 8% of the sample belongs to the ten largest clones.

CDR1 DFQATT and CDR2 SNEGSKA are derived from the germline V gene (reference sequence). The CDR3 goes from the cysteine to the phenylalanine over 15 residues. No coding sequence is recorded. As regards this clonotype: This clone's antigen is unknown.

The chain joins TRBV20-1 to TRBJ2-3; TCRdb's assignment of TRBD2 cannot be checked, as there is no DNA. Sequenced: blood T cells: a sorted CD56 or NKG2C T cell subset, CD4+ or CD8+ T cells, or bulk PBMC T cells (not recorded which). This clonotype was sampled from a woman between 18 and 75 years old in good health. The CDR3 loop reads CSARGGAGNTDTQYF.